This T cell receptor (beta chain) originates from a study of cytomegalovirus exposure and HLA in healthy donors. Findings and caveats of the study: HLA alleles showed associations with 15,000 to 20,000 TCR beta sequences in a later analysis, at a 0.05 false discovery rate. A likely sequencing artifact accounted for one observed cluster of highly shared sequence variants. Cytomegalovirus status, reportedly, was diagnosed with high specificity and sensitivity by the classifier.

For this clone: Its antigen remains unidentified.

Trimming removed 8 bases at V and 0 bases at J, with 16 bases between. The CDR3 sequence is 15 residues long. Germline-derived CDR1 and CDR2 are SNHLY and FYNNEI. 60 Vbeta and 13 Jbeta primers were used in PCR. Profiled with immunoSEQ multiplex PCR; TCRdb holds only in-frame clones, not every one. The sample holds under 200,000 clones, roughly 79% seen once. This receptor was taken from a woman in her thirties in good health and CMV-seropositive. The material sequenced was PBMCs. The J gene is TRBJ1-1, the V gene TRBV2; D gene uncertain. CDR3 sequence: CASHGPEIVNTEAFF. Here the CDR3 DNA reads TGTGCCAGCCATGGGCCGGAAATTGTGAACACTGAAGCTTTCTTT.